Following are 28 T cell receptor beta chains from one sample sequenced in a study of blood T cell repertoires in COVID-19. Sequenced by immunoSEQ multiplex PCR; TCRdb stores in-frame clones only, minus some. Altogether 380,000 or so clones are present, approximately 77% being singletons, with the ten largest covering more than 0.95%. What was sequenced was peripheral blood. These receptors all come from a human donor with acute or convalescent COVID-19. The donor label of this sample is uncertain.

This chain connects TRBV6-5 to TRBJ2-7, with 11 bases that match TRBD1. In germline, CDR1 is MNHEY, CDR2 SVGAGI. After removal of 6 bases from V and 7 bases from J, the junction contained 11 bases not matched to a gene. There are 15 residues in the CDR3. CDR3 bases: TGTGCCAGCAGGAGAACCGGGACAGGGGGAGGGGAGCAGTACTTC. Amino acid sequence: CASRRTGTGGGEQYF.

Written as DNA, the CDR3 is TGTGCCAGCAGCTTGGGAGGGACTCAAGAGACCCAGTACTTC. Encoded protein: CASSLGGTQETQYF. The V and J genes are TRBV5-4 and TRBJ2-5; possibly TRBD2 for D (6 bases). CDR3 length: 14 residues. V shed 0 bases and J shed 2 bases, with 8 bases lying between them. Germline V gene lookup returns CDR1 SGHNT and CDR2 YYREEE (reference sequence).

The gene calls are TRBV3-1 (or the pseudogene TRBV3-2) and TRBJ2-5; TRBD1 agrees at 8 bases. CDR3 length: 16 amino acids. The junction had 10 bases not matched to a gene; V was cut back by 4 bases and J by 3 bases. Germline V gene data show CDR1 as LGHDT and CDR2 as YNNKEL (reference sequence). The CDR3 sequence is CASSPTDRDWEETQYF. The CDR3 region has the DNA TGTGCCAGCAGCCCTACGGACAGGGATTGGGAAGAGACCCAGTACTTC.

The CDR3 reads CASSLWGGRTYEQYF. For the CDR3, the DNA is TGCGCCAGCAGCTTGTGGGGGGGCCGTACCTACGAGCAGTACTTC. This sequence joins TRBV5-1 and TRBJ2-7, with D tentatively TRBD2 (7 bases). The ends were cut back, 1 base at V and 2 bases at J, with 13 bases in the middle. CDR1 and CDR2 (germline): SGHRS, YFSETQ. The CDR3 is 15 residues long.

The chain is built from TRBV6-6 and TRBJ2-2; TRBD2 matches 8 bases. The germline V gene has CDR1 MNHNY and CDR2 SVGAGI (reference sequence). Trimming removed 5 bases from V and 3 bases from J; junction bases left unmatched: 11. The CDR3 contains 17 residues. This CDR3 is CASSLRVAGLDTGELFF. For the CDR3, the DNA is TGTGCCAGCAGTCTGCGTGTAGCGGGGCTAGACACCGGGGAGCTGTTTTTT.

This clone appeared a single time. Here the CDR3 reads CASSLSLGEQYF. The CDR3 nucleotides are TGTGCCAGCAGCTTATCCCTCGGGGAGCAGTACTTC. This chain joins TRBV7-9 and TRBJ2-7; D call uncertain. The CDR3 extends over 12 amino acids. Germline V gives CDR1 SEHNR, CDR2 FQNEAQ (reference sequence). V was shortened by 2 bases and J by 7 bases, with 9 bases between the two germline ends. The full variable domain, rest sourced from reference TRBV7-9 and TRBJ2-7, is DTGVSQNPRHKITKRGQNVTFRCDPISEHNRLYWYRQTLGQGPEFLTYFQNEAQLEKSRLLSDRFSAERPKGSFSTLEIQRTEQGDSAMYLCASSLSLGEQYFGPGTRLTVT.

The chain couples TRBV28 to TRBJ2-4; 7 nucleotides match TRBD2. V dropped 6 bases and J dropped 7; count of bases not matched to a gene: 6. This CDR3 contains 13 residues. Per germline, CDR1 MDHEN and CDR2 SYDVKM. The CDR3 region is CASRQGGENIQYF. In DNA form, the CDR3 reads TGTGCCAGCAGGCAGGGAGGGGAGAACATTCAGTACTTC. The whole variable domain, remainder taken from reference TRBV28 and TRBJ2-4, is DVKVTQSSRYLVKRTGEKVFLECVQDMDHENMFWYRQDPGLGLRLIYFSYDVKMKEKGDIPEGYSVSREKKERFSLILESASTNQTSMYLCASRQGGENIQYFGAGTRLSVL.

The chain combines TRBV11-2 with TRBJ1-4; 8 nucleotides match TRBD1. The germline V gene has CDR1 SGHAT and CDR2 FQNNGV. V lost 5 bases and J lost 13; bases outside the gene matches: 12. The CDR3 extends over 14 amino acids. CDR3 bases: TGTGCCAGCAGCCCAAACAGGGGGGGTTGGGGACTGTTTTTT. Translating it yields CASSPNRGGWGLFF. Supplemented by reference TRBV11-2 and TRBJ1-4, the full variable domain reads EAGVAQSPRYKIIEKRQSVAFWCNPISGHATLYWYQQILGQGPKLLIQFQNNGVVDDSQLPKDRFSAERLKGVDSTLKIQPAKLEDSAVYLCASSPNRGGWGLFFGSGTQLSVL.

The rearrangement links TRBV7-6 to TRBJ2-5; 12 bases align to TRBD2. The CDR3 runs 16 residues. V lost 2 bases, J lost 5 bases, and 6 bases stayed unmatched. The germline V gene encodes CDR1 SGHVS and CDR2 FNYEAQ. The CDR3 protein is CASSLLTSGSGETQYF. The CDR3 DNA is TGTGCCAGCAGCTTATTGACTAGCGGGAGCGGTGAGACCCAGTACTTC.

The CDR3 is CASSYIRGGGYETQYF. Written as DNA, the CDR3 is TGTGCCAGCAGCTATATAAGGGGTGGGGGCTATGAGACCCAGTACTTC. The chain recombines TRBV7-2 with TRBJ2-5; weak D call: TRBD1 (6 bases). Trimming took off 4 bases at V and 5 bases at J, with 20 bases between the two ends. In germline, CDR1 is SGHTA, CDR2 FQGNSA. The CDR3 totals 16 residues. Complete variable domain (other parts from reference TRBV7-2 and TRBJ2-5): GAGVSQSPSNKVTEKGKDVELRCDPISGHTALYWYRQSLGQGLEFLIYFQGNSAPDKSGLPSDRFSAERTGGSVSTLTIQRTQQEDSAVYLCASSYIRGGGYETQYFGPGTRLLVL.

This clone was counted once. This rearrangement joins TRBV6-5 to TRBJ1-1, with 7 bases matching TRBD1. Germline values: CDR1 MNHEY, CDR2 SVGAGI. Trimming took 2 bases from V and 5 from J; bases not matched to a gene: 8. The CDR3 is 15 amino acids. CDR3 in amino acids: CASSYEQGRWTEAFF. The CDR3 DNA follows: TGTGCCAGCAGTTACGAACAGGGGAGGTGGACTGAAGCTTTCTTT.

CDR3 in DNA: TGTGCCAGCAGCCGTGTGGCCTCTGGGGCCAACGTCCTGACTTTC. It is translated as CASSRVASGANVLTF. The rearrangement joins TRBV7-2 to TRBJ2-6; D uncertain. Germline V lookup: CDR1 SGHTA, CDR2 FQGNSA. This CDR3 region has 15 residues. Trimming removed 5 bases at V and 0 bases at J, with 8 bases between.

The chain has TRBV19 and TRBJ1-2; 8 bases are shared with TRBD1. Germline CDR1 reads LNHDA; CDR2 reads SQIVND (reference sequence). This CDR3 spans 13 amino acids. Trimming at V came to 3 bases and at J to 6 bases, leaving 3 bases not matched to a gene. The CDR3 DNA reads as TGTGCCAGTAGTATTGGACAGGGCGATGGCTACACCTTC. As protein: CASSIGQGDGYTF.

The chain employs TRBV5-5 and TRBJ2-7; D remains unclear. Looked up from germline, CDR1 is SGHKS and CDR2 is YYEKEE (reference sequence). The length of the CDR3 is 13 residues. V lost 4 bases and J lost 0, with 8 bases in between. CDR3 sequence: CASSMGDSYEQYF. CDR3 coding DNA: TGTGCCAGCAGCATGGGCGACTCCTACGAGCAGTACTTC.

In its sample, this clone was seen a few times. CDR3 bases: TGCGCCAGCAGCAGGGCGGGAGTGTATGAGCAGTTCTTC. Translating it yields CASSRAGVYEQFF. V is TRBV5-1 and J is TRBJ2-1, with 7 bases aligning to TRBD2. Trimming at V came to 4 bases and at J to 8 bases, leaving 6 bases not matched to a gene. The CDR3 spans 13 residues. Germline V gene data show CDR1 as SGHRS and CDR2 as YFSETQ.

J is TRBJ1-5 and V is TRBV28; the match to TRBD1 covers 7 bases. CDR3 length: 15 residues. CDR1 MDHEN and CDR2 SYDVKM come from the germline V gene. The V segment lost 4 bases and the J segment 3 bases; nucleotides outside the gene matches: 6. In DNA, the CDR3 is TGTGCCAGCAGTTACCACAGGGGAAACAATCAGCCCCAGCATTTT. Protein sequence: CASSYHRGNNQPQHF.

This clone was seen a single time. This chain connects TRBV14 to TRBJ1-1; 7 bases are shared with TRBD1. The V and J ends lost 5 bases and 0 bases, in that order; junction bases with no gene match: 6. Per the germline V gene, CDR1 is SGHDN and CDR2 is FVKESK. This CDR3 has 15 residues. CDR3 sequence reads: CASSANRGLNTEAFF. The CDR3 region has the DNA TGTGCCAGCAGCGCAAATAGGGGGCTGAACACTGAAGCTTTCTTT.

The rearrangement links TRBV28 to TRBJ1-4; a possible D gene is TRBD1 (5 bases). Trimming took off 3 bases at V and 6 bases at J, with 5 bases between the two ends. This CDR3 comprises 12 residues. Germline CDR1 reads MDHEN; CDR2 reads SYDVKM. CDR3 amino acids: CASSLTDEKLFF. The CDR3 region has the DNA TGTGCCAGCAGTTTGACAGATGAAAAACTGTTTTTT.

The rearrangement links TRBV25-1 to TRBJ1-6, with 9 bases lining up with TRBD1. The CDR3 contains 16 residues. V shed 0 bases and J 6 bases; nucleotides not matched to a gene: 3. CDR1 is MGHDK and CDR2 is SYGVNS in the germline V gene. CDR3 DNA sequence: TGTGCCAGCAGTGAATACCGACAGGGGGGTAATTCACCCCTCCACTTT. This translates into CASSEYRQGGNSPLHF.

The chain links TRBV27 to TRBJ1-5; 7 nucleotides align to TRBD1. J gave up 8 bases and V 4 bases, and 5 bases lay outside the gene matches. Germline V CDR1 and CDR2: MNHEY, SMNVEV (reference sequence). This CDR3 region has 13 residues. Here the CDR3 reads CASSWRRGEPQHF. CDR3 DNA: TGTGCCAGCAGTTGGCGCAGGGGGGAGCCCCAGCATTTT.

The chain recombines TRBV18 with TRBJ2-2; 9 bases are a match to TRBD1. The V gene's germline CDR1 is KGHSH and CDR2 LQKENI. Trimming removed 3 bases from V and 4 bases from J; junction bases left unmatched: 6. This CDR3 has 16 residues. In nucleotides, the CDR3 is TGTGCCAGCTCACCCGCGGGACAGGGTTTCACCGGGGAGCTGTTTTTT. It is translated as CASSPAGQGFTGELFF. The full variable domain, its missing parts supplied by reference TRBV18 and TRBJ2-2, is NAGVMQNPRHLVRRRGQEARLRCSPMKGHSHVYWYRQLPEEGLKFMVYLQKENIIDESGMPKERFSAEFPKEGPSILRIQQVVRGDSAAYFCASSPAGQGFTGELFFGEGSRLTVL.

The chain recombines TRBV7-9 with TRBJ1-2, with D possibly matching TRBD1 (6 bases). The CDR3 has 16 residues. V lost 2 bases, J lost 2 bases, and 15 bases lay in between. CDR1 is SEHNR, CDR2 FQNEAQ, per germline (reference sequence). CDR3 sequence: CASSLSRQAMNYGYTF. Written as DNA, the CDR3 is TGTGCCAGCAGCTTATCGAGACAGGCCATGAACTATGGCTACACCTTC.

This clone was picked up one time. This chain links TRBV2 with TRBJ1-1, with D unclear. The CDR3 runs 16 residues. V was trimmed by 3 bases and J by 1 base, leaving 15 bases between them. The V gene's germline CDR1 is SNHLY and CDR2 FYNNEI. CDR3 DNA: TGTGCCAGCAGTGAGGATGAGGAGAACGAGAACACTGAAGCTTTCTTT. Translated, it gives CASSEDEENENTEAFF.

The rearrangement uses TRBV5-1 and TRBJ2-3, with 9 bases matching TRBD2. Trimming removed 0 bases from V and 3 bases from J; junction bases left unmatched: 11. This CDR3 region has 18 residues. Looked up from germline, CDR1 is SGHRS and CDR2 is YFSETQ. The CDR3 loop reads CASSLAPAGGRVTDTQYF. In DNA form, the CDR3 reads TGCGCCAGCAGCTTGGCGCCAGCGGGAGGCCGGGTGACAGATACGCAGTATTTT. The full variable domain, its missing parts supplied by reference TRBV5-1 and TRBJ2-3, is KAGVTQTPRYLIKTRGQQVTLSCSPISGHRSVSWYQQTPGQGLQFLFEYFSETQRNKGNFPGRFSGRQFSNSRSEMNVSTLELGDSALYLCASSLAPAGGRVTDTQYFGPGTRLTVL.

The J gene is TRBJ1-2, the V gene TRBV18; D is possibly TRBD1 (5 bases). The CDR3 contains 14 residues. The ends were cut back, 1 base at V and 10 bases at J, with 16 bases in the middle. CDR1 KGHSH and CDR2 LQKENI come from the germline V gene. This CDR3 reads CASSPQNKATDYTF. The CDR3 DNA reads as TGTGCCAGCTCACCACAGAACAAGGCGACAGACTACACCTTC. The entire variable domain, with the rest obtained from reference TRBV18 and TRBJ1-2, is as follows: NAGVMQNPRHLVRRRGQEARLRCSPMKGHSHVYWYRQLPEEGLKFMVYLQKENIIDESGMPKERFSAEFPKEGPSILRIQQVVRGDSAAYFCASSPQNKATDYTFGSGTRLTVV.

J is TRBJ1-2 and V is TRBV4-1; maybe TRBD1 (5 bases). The V end lost 0 bases, the J end lost 7 bases, and 18 bases lay between the germline ends. Germline V gives CDR1 MGHRA, CDR2 YSYEKL. The CDR3 is 16 residues long. As DNA, the CDR3 is TGCGCCAGCAGCCAAGAGCAGGGCCAGAATACGGTTGGCTACACCTTC. It translates to CASSQEQGQNTVGYTF.

This rearrangement joins TRBV10-1 to TRBJ2-2; no firm D call. V was clipped by 0 bases and J by 4 bases, with 15 bases between them. CDR3 length: 17 amino acids. Germline CDR1 reads WNHNN; CDR2 reads SYGVQD (reference sequence). The CDR3 here is CASSESMETYFTGELFF. The CDR3 DNA reads TGCGCCAGCAGTGAGTCAATGGAGACCTATTTCACCGGGGAGCTGTTTTTT.

The rearrangement links TRBV29-1 to TRBJ1-1; TRBD1 matches 7 bases. The CDR3 sequence is 15 residues long. V trimming: 6 bases; J trimming: 6 bases; junction bases outside the gene matches: 16. Germline loops: CDR1 SQVTM, CDR2 ANQGSEA. CDR3 sequence reads: CSVTGTVLNNAEAFF. CDR3 bases: TGCAGCGTCACCGGGACAGTATTGAACAACGCTGAAGCTTTCTTT.